This entry is about one T cell receptor beta chain. The antigen is not known. Ophthalmopathy cases met thresholds of Clinical Activity Score at least 3, NOSPECS grade at least 4 and duration under 3 months. Exclusion of a patient resulted from uncontrolled infection, other autoimmune disease, pregnancy or lactation. Clinical symptoms, serum thyroxine, TRAb, thyroid ultrasound and orbital computed tomography informed diagnoses. Amplified TCR beta CDR3 regions came from RNA transcripts. The HTBI primer set served for first-round RT-PCR of the TCR CDR3. TCRdb re-analysed the multiplex PCR reads in MiXCR, keeping a single row per CDR3 protein. The sample has approximately 490,000 distinct CDR3 sequences, about 22% seen once. This entry comes from a study of T cells in Graves' hyperthyroidism and ophthalmopathy. Study observations and caveats: Separation of ophthalmopathy from stable hyperthyroidism was achieved by a 13 V-J model.

The sequenced sample was blood. The clonotype comes from a woman aged 70-85 years with Graves' ophthalmopathy.

Here the CDR3 reads CASSYSTGREREQYF. Written as DNA, the CDR3 is TGTGCCAGCAGTTACTCGACAGGGCGTGAGAGGGAGCAGTACTTC. The chain recombines TRBV6-6 with TRBJ2-7; 7 bases fit TRBD1. The germline V gene has CDR1 MNHNY and CDR2 SVGAGI (reference sequence). The CDR3 is 15 amino acids. Unmatched junction bases numbered 9, after V lost 0 bases and J lost 7 bases.